This T cell receptor beta chain was recovered during a study of control samples from healthy donors and cancer patients. Assay: immunoSEQ multiplex PCR; the TCRdb copy retains only in-frame clones and omits some. The sample shows about 150,000 clones, roughly 94% of them seen only once. V was trimmed by 9 bases and J by 1 base, leaving 11 bases between them. The germline V gene encodes CDR1 KGHSH and CDR2 LQKENI. This CDR3 has 13 residues. Sample: blood. This TCR came from a man aged 40-50 years in good health. This chain connects TRBV18 to TRBJ2-3; D uncertain. The CDR3, as DNA: TGTGCCAGTACGGGCACGGGCACAGATACGCAGTATTTT. This translates into CASTGTGTDTQYF.